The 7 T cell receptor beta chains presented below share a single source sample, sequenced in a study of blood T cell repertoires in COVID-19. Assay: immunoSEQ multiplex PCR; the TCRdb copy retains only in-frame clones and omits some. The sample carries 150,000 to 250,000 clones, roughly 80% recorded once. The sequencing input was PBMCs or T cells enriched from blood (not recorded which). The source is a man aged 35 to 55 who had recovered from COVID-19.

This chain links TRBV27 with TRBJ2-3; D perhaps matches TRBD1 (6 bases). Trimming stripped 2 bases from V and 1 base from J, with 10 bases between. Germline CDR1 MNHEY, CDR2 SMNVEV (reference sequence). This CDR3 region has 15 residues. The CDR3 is CASSLRAGGTDTQYF. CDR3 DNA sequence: TGTGCCAGCAGTTTACGGGCAGGGGGCACAGATACGCAGTATTTT.

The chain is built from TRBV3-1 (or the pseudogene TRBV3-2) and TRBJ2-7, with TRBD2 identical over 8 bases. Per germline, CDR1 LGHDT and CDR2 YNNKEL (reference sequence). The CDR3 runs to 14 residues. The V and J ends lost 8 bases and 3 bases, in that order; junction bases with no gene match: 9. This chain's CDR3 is CASGSSGGNYEQYF. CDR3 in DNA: TGTGCCAGCGGAAGCAGCGGGGGAAACTACGAGCAGTACTTC.

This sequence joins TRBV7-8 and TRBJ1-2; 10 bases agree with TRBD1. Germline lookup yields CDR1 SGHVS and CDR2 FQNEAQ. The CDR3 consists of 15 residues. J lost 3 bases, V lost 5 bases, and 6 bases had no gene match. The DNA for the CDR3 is TGTGCCAGCAGCCCGACAGGGGGCGCAGACTATGGCTACACCTTC. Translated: CASSPTGGADYGYTF.

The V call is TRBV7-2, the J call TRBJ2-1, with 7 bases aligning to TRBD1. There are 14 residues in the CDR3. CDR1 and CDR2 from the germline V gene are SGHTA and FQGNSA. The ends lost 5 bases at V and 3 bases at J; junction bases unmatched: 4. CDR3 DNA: TGTGCCAGCAGCGGTCGGACAGGCTACAATGAGCAGTTCTTC. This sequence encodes CASSGRTGYNEQFF. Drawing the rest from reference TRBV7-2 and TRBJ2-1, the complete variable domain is GAGVSQSPSNKVTEKGKDVELRCDPISGHTALYWYRQSLGQGLEFLIYFQGNSAPDKSGLPSDRFSAERTGGSVSTLTIQRTQQEDSAVYLCASSGRTGYNEQFFGPGTRLTVL.

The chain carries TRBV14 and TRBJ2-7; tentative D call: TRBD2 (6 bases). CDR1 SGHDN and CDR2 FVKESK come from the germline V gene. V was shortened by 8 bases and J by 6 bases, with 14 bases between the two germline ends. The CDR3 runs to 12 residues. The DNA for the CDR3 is TGTGCCAGCGGGGGGTTGCGGGGCGAGCAGTACTTC. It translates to CASGGLRGEQYF.

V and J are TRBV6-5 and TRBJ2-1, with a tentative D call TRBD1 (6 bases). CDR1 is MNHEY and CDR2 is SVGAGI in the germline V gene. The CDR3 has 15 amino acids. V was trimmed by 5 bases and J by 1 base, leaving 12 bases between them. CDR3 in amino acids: CASSNFRGSYNEQFF. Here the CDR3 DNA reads TGTGCCAGCAGTAACTTCAGGGGATCCTACAATGAGCAGTTCTTC.

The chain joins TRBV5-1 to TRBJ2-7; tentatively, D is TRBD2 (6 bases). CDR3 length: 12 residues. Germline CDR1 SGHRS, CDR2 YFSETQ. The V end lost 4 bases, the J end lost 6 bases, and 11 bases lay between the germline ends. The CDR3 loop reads CASSRGGIEQYF. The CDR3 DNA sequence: TGCGCCAGCAGCCGCGGAGGGATCGAGCAGTACTTC.